Below are 19 T cell receptor beta chains sequenced from a single sample in a study of identical twins. One entry per CDR3 protein results from TCRdb running MiXCR on the 5' RACE reads. The top ten clones hold roughly 9% of a sample with around 370,000 distinct CDR3 sequences, around 9.7% of them seen once. What was sequenced was naive T cells sorted from blood. The receptors originated from a woman between 45 and 60 years old in good health.

This chain links TRBV10-3 with TRBJ2-7; maybe TRBD2 (7 bases). Trimming stripped 10 bases from V and 2 bases from J, with 24 bases between. Germline CDR1 reads ENHRY; CDR2 reads SYGVKD. This CDR3 is 16 amino acids long. The CDR3 sequence: CANTSAAGQATYEQYF. The CDR3 DNA reads TGTGCCAACACCTCAGCAGCGGGACAAGCGACCTACGAGCAGTACTTC.

This clonotype was observed a handful of times. The CDR3 bases are TGTGCCAGCTTCGAGGGGTACTATGGCTACACCTTC. Its protein product is CASFEGYYGYTF. The chain is built from TRBV25-1 and TRBJ1-2; a weak D match, TRBD1 (5 bases). V lost 8 bases and J lost 3, with 10 bases in between. The CDR3 spans 12 residues. Germline CDR1 is MGHDK and CDR2 is SYGVNS.

This clonotype was observed many times. CDR3 sequence (DNA): TGTGCCAGCAGTTTCGGGACGGCGAACACTGAAGCTTTCTTT. Residues: CASSFGTANTEAFF. This chain joins TRBV12-3 or TRBV12-4 and TRBJ1-1, with D possibly TRBD1 on 5 matching bases. V was cut by 3 bases and J by 1 base, with 9 bases left in between. The CDR3 runs to 14 residues.

This clonotype was counted ten times or more. The chain combines TRBV6-1 with TRBJ2-7; the match to TRBD1 covers 9 bases. This CDR3 has 16 residues. J was trimmed by 2 bases and V by 4 bases; bases with no gene match: 9. Germline CDR1 MNHNS, CDR2 SASEGT. CDR3 DNA: TGTGCCAGCAGTGGCTACGGGACAGGGCTAACCTACGAGCAGTACGTC. Translation gives CASSGYGTGLTYEQYV.

The rearrangement uses TRBV7-8 and TRBJ1-2; D ambiguous. The CDR3 covers 14 residues. The germline gives CDR1 SGHVS, CDR2 FQNEAQ. V was shortened by 1 base and J by 0 bases, with 6 bases between the two germline ends. CDR3 bases: TGTGCCAGCAGCTTAGGGACCGCTAACTATGGCTACACCTTC. Translation: CASSLGTANYGYTF.

This clonotype was detected many times. The chain has TRBV11-2 and TRBJ2-1; 9 nucleotides agree with TRBD1. The CDR3 extends over 16 amino acids. The V and J ends lost 0 bases and 4 bases, in that order; junction bases with no gene match: 4. Germline lookup yields CDR1 SGHAT and CDR2 FQNNGV. CDR3 bases: TGTGCCAGCAGCTTAGACCGGGACAGGGAATACAATGAGCAGTTCTTC. Protein sequence: CASSLDRDREYNEQFF.

This clonotype was counted ten times or more. The chain joins TRBV12-3 or TRBV12-4 to TRBJ2-1; 8 nucleotides match TRBD2. The CDR3 extends over 15 amino acids. V trimming: 5 bases; J trimming: 3 bases; junction bases outside the gene matches: 6. The CDR3 nucleotides read TGTGCCAGCAGTCACGTAGCGGGAAGCTACAATGAGCAGTTCTTC. Amino acid sequence: CASSHVAGSYNEQFF.

In its sample, this clonotype was seen many times. This rearrangement joins TRBV11-2 to TRBJ2-1; D is perhaps TRBD2 (6 bases). Germline assignment: CDR1 SGHAT and CDR2 FQNNGV. V was shortened by 0 bases and J by 7 bases, with 16 bases between the two germline ends. The CDR3 is 16 amino acids. The CDR3 nucleotides are TGTGCCAGCAGCTTAGAGCGGGACGTGGGGTTTAATGAGCAGTTCTTC. Its translation: CASSLERDVGFNEQFF.

Only a few counts were recorded for this clonotype. This sequence joins TRBV5-1 and TRBJ2-5; D possibly corresponds to TRBD2 (5 bases). Per the germline V gene, CDR1 is SGHRS and CDR2 is YFSETQ. V lost 6 bases and J 5 bases, leaving 17 bases between the germline ends. The CDR3 sequence is 14 residues long. CDR3 DNA: TGCGCCAGCACTAGGAGGACCACCGCGGAGACCCAGTACTTC. It translates to CASTRRTTAETQYF. The entire variable domain, with the rest obtained from reference TRBV5-1 and TRBJ2-5, is as follows: KAGVTQTPRYLIKTRGQQVTLSCSPISGHRSVSWYQQTPGQGLQFLFEYFSETQRNKGNFPGRFSGRQFSNSRSEMNVSTLELGDSALYLCASTRRTTAETQYFGPGTRLLVL.

The sample holds a few counts of this clonotype. The chain employs TRBV5-1 and TRBJ1-5, with D possibly matching TRBD1 (6 bases). Germline CDR1 SGHRS, CDR2 YFSETQ. The CDR3 consists of 14 residues. V lost 6 bases to trimming and J lost 4 bases, with 14 bases between them. DNA of the CDR3: TGCGCCAGCACCGGGACGGGGGCTAATCAGCCCCAGCATTTT. This encodes CASTGTGANQPQHF.

This clonotype was observed many times. The chain is built from TRBV29-1 and TRBJ2-2; 8 nucleotides match TRBD1. The junction had 4 bases not matched to a gene; V was cut back by 7 bases and J by 6 bases. Germline values: CDR1 SQVTM, CDR2 ANQGSEA. CDR3 length equals 12 residues. CDR3 sequence (DNA): TGCAGCGGCGGACAGGGCGCCGGGGAGCTGTTTTTT. It is translated as CSGGQGAGELFF.

This clonotype was observed at least ten times. The chain carries TRBV10-3 and TRBJ2-1; D possibly matches TRBD1 or TRBD2 (6 bases each). In germline, CDR1 is ENHRY, CDR2 SYGVKD. The CDR3 totals 13 residues. V dropped 11 bases and J dropped 6 bases, with 17 bases sitting between them. DNA of the CDR3: TGTGCCTCTGAGGGGGGACTGGGCAATGAGCAGTTCTTC. Its protein product is CASEGGLGNEQFF.

The rearrangement links TRBV5-1 to TRBJ2-5; 8 bases agree with TRBD2. This CDR3 contains 15 residues. The germline gives CDR1 SGHRS, CDR2 YFSETQ. V lost 2 bases, J lost 5 bases, and 8 bases stayed unmatched. The CDR3 bases are TGCGCCAGCAGCTTAGGCGGGAGGATGATTGAGACCCAGTACTTC. Translating gives CASSLGGRMIETQYF.

This clonotype was observed at least ten times. The J gene is TRBJ2-1, the V gene TRBV20-1, with TRBD1 matching over 9 bases. The junction had 14 bases not matched to a gene; V was cut back by 0 bases and J by 8 bases. Germline V gene lookup returns CDR1 DFQATT and CDR2 SNEGSKA (reference sequence). The CDR3 consists of 17 residues. CDR3 nucleotides: TGCAGTGCTAGAGAGGGCGGTTGGACAGGGGAGATCGATGAGCAGTTCTTC. Translated, it gives CSAREGGWTGEIDEQFF.

The V gene is TRBV5-1, the J gene TRBJ1-1, with D unclear. This CDR3 spans 15 amino acids. V was clipped by 6 bases and J by 3 bases, with 18 bases between them. Per the germline V gene, CDR1 is SGHRS and CDR2 is YFSETQ. The CDR3 region has the DNA TGCGCCAGCACCCGTAGGCCTTCCTTAGACACTGAAGCTTTCTTT. It codes for CASTRRPSLDTEAFF.

The chain employs TRBV20-1 and TRBJ2-3; D uncertain. This CDR3 spans 14 amino acids. Germline V CDR1 and CDR2: DFQATT, SNEGSKA (reference sequence). Trimming pared 5 bases from V and 0 bases from J, leaving 12 bases between. In DNA form, the CDR3 reads TGCAGTGCTCGAAGCCCTGCTAGCACAGATACGCAGTATTTT. Protein product: CSARSPASTDTQYF.

This clonotype was found many times. The J gene is TRBJ1-4, the V gene TRBV12-3 or TRBV12-4; D might be TRBD1 (6 bases). This CDR3 is 14 amino acids long. V was clipped by 4 bases and J by 2 bases, with 8 bases between them. CDR3 DNA: TGTGCCAGCAGTTGGACAGCTACTAATGAAAAACTGTTTTTT. This sequence encodes CASSWTATNEKLFF.

This clonotype was seen repeatedly, ten times or more. J is TRBJ2-1 and V is TRBV29-1; no definite D call. Per the germline V gene, CDR1 is SQVTM and CDR2 is ANQGSEA. The CDR3 is 14 amino acids. The V and J ends lost 4 bases and 4 bases respectively, with 14 bases between them. The CDR3 protein is CSVVDENFYNEQFF. The CDR3 DNA reads as TGCAGCGTTGTGGACGAAAACTTTTACAATGAGCAGTTCTTC.

This chain's CDR3 is CASSFLRASTDTQYF. CDR3 bases: TGTGCCAGCAGCTTTCTCCGGGCTAGCACAGATACGCAGTATTTT. The gene calls are TRBV5-5 and TRBJ2-3; D call uncertain. Germline assignment: CDR1 SGHKS and CDR2 YYEKEE (reference sequence). V lost 2 bases and J lost 0, with 10 bases in between. The CDR3 is 15 amino acids. The whole variable domain, filled in from reference TRBV5-5 and TRBJ2-3, reads DAGVTQSPTHLIKTRGQQVTLRCSPISGHKSVSWYQQVLGQGPQFIFQYYEKEERGRGNFPDRFSARQFPNYSSELNVNALLLGDSALYLCASSFLRASTDTQYFGPGTRLTVL.